This T cell receptor beta chain came from a study of blood T cells in healthy people across ages. Next came a second PCR, run for about 6 to 11 cycles, which used a sample-barcoded 5' primer along with a J-beta primer mix. TCRdb fed the 5' RACE reads into MiXCR, producing one record per CDR3 protein. The table records roughly 700,000 distinct CDR3 sequences, approximately 30% of them present only once. General study points: Age showed a roughly linear inverse relationship with TCR beta diversity per million T cells.

This clonotype was found many times. Its antigen remains unknown. Individuals who donated were healthy Caucasians from Russia aged roughly 6 to 100. The sample taken for sequencing was blood. The TCR was taken from a woman older than 75 in good health.

The CDR3 is CASSPGQFVSTDTQYF. The CDR3 nucleotides are TGTGCCAGCAGCCCCGGACAGTTCGTTAGCACAGATACGCAGTATTTT. The rearrangement uses TRBV7-9 and TRBJ2-3; possibly TRBD1 for D (6 bases). V lost 5 bases and J lost 0, with 15 bases in between. The germline gives CDR1 SEHNR, CDR2 FQNEAQ (reference sequence). The CDR3 totals 16 residues.